The clone carrying this T cell receptor (beta chain) was detected many times. No antigen is known for it. This CDR3 region has 18 residues. The V segment lost 0 bases and the J segment 1 base; nucleotides outside the gene matches: 5. CDR1 is SGHTA, CDR2 FQGNSA, per germline. The entry originates in a study of early T cells in non-severe SARS-CoV-2 infection. Study-level results: Clonotype matching in VDJdb favored anti-spike CD8 responses and did not capture private and CD4 specificities.

Individual cDNA molecules were tagged with unique molecular identifiers. Using its own MiXCR run on the 5' RACE reads, TCRdb lists one record per CDR3 protein. This sample carries roughly 35,000 distinct CDR3 sequences, 5.3% of them seen once, and the ten largest clones take less than 35%. The V and J genes are TRBV7-2 and TRBJ2-7; 14 positions agree with TRBD2. The TCR was taken from an adult who was a healthcare worker with PCR-confirmed SARS-CoV-2 infection or an uninfected control (not recorded which). Sequencing was performed on whole blood. In nucleotides, the CDR3 is TGTGCCAGCAGCTTAGCGCCGGGACTAGCGGGGGCATCCTACGAGCAGTACTTC. Translation: CASSLAPGLAGASYEQYF.